This T cell receptor (beta chain) was profiled in a study of T cell responses to AZD1222 COVID-19 vaccine. This table comes from immunoSEQ multiplex PCR, and its TCRdb copy is limited to in-frame clones, with some not included. This sample carries about 110,000 clones, about nine tenths of them seen once, and the ten largest clones take approximately 4.7%. Findings of the study overall: Clonal diversity was possibly underestimated; the donors were predominantly white British and more often female. CD4 TCRs covered the whole spike, strongest at regions 160-218 and 743-854. None of the repertoires were sampled until the peak T cell response had passed.

Remarks on this clone: Its cognate antigen is unknown.

J gave up 2 bases and V 5 bases, and 4 bases lay outside the gene matches. The CDR3 has 15 residues. Germline values: CDR1 SGHTA, CDR2 FQGTGA. V usage is TRBV7-3 and J usage is TRBJ2-7, with 12 bases lining up with TRBD2. The origin of this receptor is an adult in good health. The specimen comprised peripheral blood, sampled on day 0 of AZD1222 vaccination. CDR3 nucleotides: TGTGCCAGCAGCGCAGGACTAGCGGGAACCTACGAGCAGTACTTC. Its translation is CASSAGLAGTYEQYF.